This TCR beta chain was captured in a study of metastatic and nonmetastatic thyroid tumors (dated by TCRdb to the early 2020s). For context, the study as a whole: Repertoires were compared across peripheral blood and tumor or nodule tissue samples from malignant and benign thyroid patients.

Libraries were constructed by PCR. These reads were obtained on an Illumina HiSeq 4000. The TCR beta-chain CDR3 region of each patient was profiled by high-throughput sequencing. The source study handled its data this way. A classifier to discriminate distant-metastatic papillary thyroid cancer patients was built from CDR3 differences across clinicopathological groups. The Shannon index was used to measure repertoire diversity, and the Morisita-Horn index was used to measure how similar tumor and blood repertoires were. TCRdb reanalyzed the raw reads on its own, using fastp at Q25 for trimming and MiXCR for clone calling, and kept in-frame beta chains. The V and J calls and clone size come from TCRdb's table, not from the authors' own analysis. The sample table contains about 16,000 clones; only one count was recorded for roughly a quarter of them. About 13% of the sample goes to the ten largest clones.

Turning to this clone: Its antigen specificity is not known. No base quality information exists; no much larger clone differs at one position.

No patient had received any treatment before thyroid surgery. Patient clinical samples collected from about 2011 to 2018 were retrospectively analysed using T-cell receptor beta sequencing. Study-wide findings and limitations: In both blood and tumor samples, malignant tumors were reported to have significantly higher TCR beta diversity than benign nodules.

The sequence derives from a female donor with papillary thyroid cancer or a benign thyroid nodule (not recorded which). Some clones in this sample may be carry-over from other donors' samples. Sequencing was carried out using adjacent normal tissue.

For the CDR3, the sequence is CASSGRGGELFF. Read as DNA, the sequence is TGTGCCAGCAGCGGGAGAGGCGGGGAGCTGTTTTTT. The V and J segments used are TRBV9 and TRBJ2-2; confidence is insufficient to name the D gene. The CDR1 and CDR2 encoded by the germline V gene are SGDLS and YYNGEE. The V end loses 3 bases and the J end loses 7 bases, and a stretch of 7 bases separates them. The CDR3 covers 12 residues, taking in both the cysteine and the phenylalanine. The kept DNA is CDR3 alone, 36 bases in frame from the first base.